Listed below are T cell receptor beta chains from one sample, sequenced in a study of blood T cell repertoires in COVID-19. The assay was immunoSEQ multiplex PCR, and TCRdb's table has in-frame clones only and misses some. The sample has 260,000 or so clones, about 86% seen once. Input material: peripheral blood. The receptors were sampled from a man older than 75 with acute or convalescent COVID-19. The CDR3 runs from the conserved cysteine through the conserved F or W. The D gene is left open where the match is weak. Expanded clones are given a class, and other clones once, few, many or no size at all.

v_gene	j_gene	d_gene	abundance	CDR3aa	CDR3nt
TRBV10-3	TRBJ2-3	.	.	CAISNTGSTDTQYF	TGTGCCATCAGTAACACAGGGAGCACAGATACGCAGTATTTT
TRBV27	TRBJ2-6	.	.	CASTAGTGANVLTF	TGTGCCAGCACAGCAGGGACTGGGGCCAACGTCCTGACTTTC
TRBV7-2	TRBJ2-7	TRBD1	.	CASSSRQGTYEQYF	TGTGCCAGCAGCTCGCGACAGGGGACCTACGAGCAGTACTTC
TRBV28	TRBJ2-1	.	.	CASSFRDQQFF	TGTGCCAGCAGTTTCCGGGATCAGCAGTTCTTC
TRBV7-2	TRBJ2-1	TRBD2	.	CASSLVGGGAYNEQFF	TGTGCCAGCAGCTTAGTTGGCGGGGGGGCCTACAATGAGCAGTTCTTC
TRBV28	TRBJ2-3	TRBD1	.	CASSSPGQGARGTDTQYF	TGTGCCAGCAGTTCCCCGGGACAGGGGGCGCGGGGCACAGATACGCAGTATTTT
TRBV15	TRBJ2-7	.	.	CATSRRAGGTYEQYF	TGTGCCACCAGCAGACGAGCAGGGGGGACCTACGAGCAGTACTTC
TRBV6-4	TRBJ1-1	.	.	CASPFILTEAFF	TGTGCCAGCCCCTTTATATTGACTGAAGCTTTCTTT
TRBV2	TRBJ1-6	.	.	CASRGGTGPNSPLHF	TGTGCCAGCAGGGGGGGAACAGGACCTAATTCACCCCTCCACTTT
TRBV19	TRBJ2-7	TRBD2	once	CASSVAWREDYEQYF	TGTGCCAGTAGCGTCGCCTGGCGGGAGGATTACGAGCAGTACTTC
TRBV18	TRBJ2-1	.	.	CASSPKLAVSYNEQFF	TGTGCCAGCTCACCGAAACTAGCAGTCTCCTACAATGAGCAGTTCTTC
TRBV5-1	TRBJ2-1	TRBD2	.	CASSTGLAGGPGNEQFF	TGCGCCAGCAGCACTGGACTAGCGGGAGGGCCGGGGAATGAGCAGTTCTTC
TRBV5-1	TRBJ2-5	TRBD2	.	CASSLAGSGGPSRETQYF	TGCGCCAGCAGCTTGGCCGGTAGCGGGGGGCCCTCTCGGGAGACCCAGTACTTC
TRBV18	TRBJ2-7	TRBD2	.	CASSPGPGGEQYF	TGTGCCAGCTCACCGGGACCGGGGGGAGAGCAGTACTTC
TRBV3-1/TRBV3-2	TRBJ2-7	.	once	CASSHDEQYF	TGTGCCAGCAGCCACGACGAGCAGTACTTC
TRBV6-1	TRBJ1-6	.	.	CASSDTDNSPLHF	TGTGCCAGCAGTGATACAGATAATTCACCCCTCCACTTT
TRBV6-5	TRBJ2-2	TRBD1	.	CASSYSTGGAGELFF	TGTGCCAGCAGTTACTCGACAGGGGGTGCCGGGGAGCTGTTTTTT
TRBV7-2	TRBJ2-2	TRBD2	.	CASSSRLAGGLTTGELFF	TGTGCCAGCAGTTCCAGACTAGCGGGGGGGCTTACCACCGGGGAGCTGTTTTTT
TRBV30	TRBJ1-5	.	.	CAWNSPGGRDQPQHF	TGTGCCTGGAACTCCCCCGGGGGGAGGGATCAGCCCCAGCATTTT
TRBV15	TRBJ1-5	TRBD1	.	CATSRDRLTSNQPQHF	TGTGCCACCAGCAGGGACAGGTTAACTAGCAATCAGCCCCAGCATTTT
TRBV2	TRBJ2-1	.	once	CASSAGLSSYNEQFF	TGTGCCAGCAGTGCGGGGTTAAGCTCCTACAATGAGCAGTTCTTC